This TCR beta chain derives from a study of T cell responses to AZD1222 COVID-19 vaccine. Whole-study results and caveats: Spike as a whole was targeted by vaccine-associated CD4 TCRs, dominant at 160-218 and 743-854.

Comment on this clone: The antigen is undetermined.

Clones were read by immunoSEQ multiplex PCR, and TCRdb kept only the in-frame ones, dropping some. The profile shows tens of thousands of clones, 89% of them singletons. With 2 bases removed from V and 2 bases from J, the gap between germline ends came to 10 bases. The CDR3 runs to 15 residues. The germline V gene has CDR1 MNHNY and CDR2 SVGAGI (reference sequence). The TCR originated in an adult in good health. Sample: peripheral blood, taken on day 0 of AZD1222 vaccination. The chain combines TRBV6-6 with TRBJ1-3; TRBD1 might be the D (5 bases). The CDR3, as DNA: TGTGCCAGCAGTTACGTGGGGGAACCTGGAAACACCATATATTTT. Protein: CASSYVGEPGNTIYF.